This TCR beta chain was recovered during a study of blood T cell repertoires in COVID-19 (dated by TCRdb to between 2020 and 2021). Regarding the research as a whole: The collaborator samples originated in the United States, Italy and Spain and spanned the acute and convalescent phases of COVID-19. The prospective study material was composed of cDNA or gDNA derived from T cells, B-cell-depleted T cells, or PBMCs. Subjects who had been exposed to COVID-19, were actively infected with it, or had recovered from it provided the deeply sampled blood TCRbeta repertoires that made up the dataset. A freely available public database, intended as a resource for researchers studying the immune response to SARS-CoV-2, is where the repertoires were released. The samples were drawn from the first 160 participants of the ongoing ImmuneRACE study and from 1,254 subjects provided by 6 global collaborators. The sample metadata nearly always contained a de-identified subject ID, COVID-19 status, age in years and sex. Where available, HLA class I and class II types were obtained from metadata supplied by the sample provider rather than from assay-based typing. The investigation overall reported the following: How much clinical and demographic metadata was included differed by source and by participant, and the metadata was provided uncurated.

Taken from cysteine to phenylalanine, the CDR3 has 15 residues. CDR3 DNA is the only sequence kept; it has 45 bases, read in frame from the first base. Looking up the germline V gene (reference sequence) yields CDR1 LGHDT and CDR2 YNNKEL. At the junction V is shortened by 2 bases and J by 4 bases; bases outside the gene matches: 4. TCRbeta CDR3 regions were amplified from genomic DNA by means of the immunoSEQ Assay, a bias-controlled multiplex PCR. The original pipeline was this. Nucleated cell counts per sample were estimated from amplification of reference gene primers within the assay. Sequence reads were collapsed and filtered to measure the absolute abundance of every unique TCRbeta CDR3 rearrangement. For each sample, productive Simpson clonality was calculated as the square root of Simpson's diversity index over productive rearrangements. The clones in this table, taken by TCRdb from immuneACCESS, are in-frame only. Not every clone is retained; where verified, under half of the shortfall comes from an unresolved V gene, and the cause of the rest is unknown. That table is the source of V, J and clone size, and D and trimming were worked out from the DNA. The table for this sample lists fewer than 300,000 clones; 75% to 95% of them were counted only once. The ten largest make up around 1.1% of the sample.

In the prospective study, participants were roughly 18 to 100 years old, resided in about two dozen geographic areas of the United States, and were enrolled through a virtual design. In the prospective study, cohorts were assigned on the basis of participant-reported clinical history obtained from a screening survey and a study questionnaire. ImmuneRACE Cohort 3 recovered participants were defined by two consecutive negative NP/OP PCR tests, healthcare professional clearance, or symptom resolution. Mobile phlebotomists in the prospective study collected whole blood, serum and a nasopharyngeal or oropharyngeal swab from every participant. Participants in the prospective study had the option to provide additional blood draws and questionnaires over an approximately 2-month period. Blood samples from the prospective study were shipped frozen or at room temperature prior to DNA extraction. A word on this clone: Its target antigen remains unknown. No clone much larger than this one lies a single base away; base qualities are absent.

This TCR derives from a woman aged 25 to 39 who had recovered from COVID-19. The chain employs TRBV3-1 (or the pseudogene TRBV3-2) and TRBJ2-1; TRBD2 lines up with 8 middle nucleotides. Sequenced input: PBMCs or T cells enriched from blood (not recorded which). This receptor carries the CDR3 CASSQRGLAYNEQFF. The DNA reads TGTGCCAGCAGCCAACGAGGACTAGCTTACAATGAGCAGTTCTTC.